The clone carrying this T cell receptor beta chain came up many times. The sample is drawn from a study of T-cell reconstitution after alpha-beta-depleted transplantation in children. Preparing the TCRbeta library involved the use of unique molecular identifiers. One entry per CDR3 protein results from TCRdb running MiXCR on the PCR reads. This table has some 200,000 distinct CDR3 sequences, roughly 6.8% appearing once. Germline assignment: CDR1 MNHEY and CDR2 SVGAGI. Trimming stripped 0 bases from V and 4 bases from J, with 9 bases between. This CDR3 is 14 amino acids long. This chain connects TRBV6-5 to TRBJ1-2, with TRBD1 as a possible D gene (5 bases). The receptor was derived from a human donor who donated a stem cell graft to a child with Wiskott-Aldrich syndrome. The source material was PBMCs from the stem cell graft donor, sampled from the stem cell graft. DNA of the CDR3: TGTGCCAGCAGTTACTCGAGCCAGGGCTATGGCTACACCTTC. Amino acid sequence: CASSYSSQGYGYTF.